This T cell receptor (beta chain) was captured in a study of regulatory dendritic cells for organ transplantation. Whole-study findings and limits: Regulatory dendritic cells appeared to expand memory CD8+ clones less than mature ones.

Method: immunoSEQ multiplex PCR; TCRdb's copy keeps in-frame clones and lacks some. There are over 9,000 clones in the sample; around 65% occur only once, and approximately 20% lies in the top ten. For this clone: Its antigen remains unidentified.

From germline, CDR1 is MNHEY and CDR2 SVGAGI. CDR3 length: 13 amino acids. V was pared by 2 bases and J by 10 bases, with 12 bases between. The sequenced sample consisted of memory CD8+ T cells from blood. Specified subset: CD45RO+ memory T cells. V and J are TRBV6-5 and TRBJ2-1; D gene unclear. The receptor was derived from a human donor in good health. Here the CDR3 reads CASSYTDRNEQFF. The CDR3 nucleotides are TGTGCCAGCAGTTACACGGACCGGAACGAGCAGTTCTTC.